The 15 T cell receptor beta chains below were found in one sample sequenced in a study of monozygotic twins with cystic fibrosis. The repertoire was sequenced with immunoSEQ multiplex PCR; TCRdb's copy has only in-frame clones and lacks some. In the table there are over 20,000 clones, about 91% of which are singletons. The sample was blood. These receptors originate from a girl aged 2-15 years with cystic fibrosis.

The V call is TRBV5-5, the J call TRBJ1-1; D unclear. Trimming took off 1 base at V and 8 bases at J, with 15 bases between the two ends. CDR3 length: 14 amino acids. From germline, CDR1 is SGHKS and CDR2 YYEKEE (reference sequence). This CDR3 reads CASSLHSGRPEAFF. The DNA for the CDR3 is TGTGCCAGCAGCTTGCACAGCGGTCGGCCCGAAGCTTTCTTT.

The chain uses TRBV4-3 and TRBJ2-7; D possibly corresponds to TRBD2 (5 bases). V was shortened by 5 bases and J by 4 bases, with 12 bases between the two germline ends. CDR3 size: 13 residues. CDR1 and CDR2 from the germline V gene are LGHNA and YSLEER. In DNA, the CDR3 is TGCGCCAGCAGCACCCGCTCGGGGTACGAGCAGTACTTC. It translates to CASSTRSGYEQYF.

The V gene is TRBV6-4, the J gene TRBJ1-6; D not certain. The V end lost 3 bases, the J end lost 7 bases, and 7 bases lay between the germline ends. This CDR3 contains 13 residues. Germline-derived CDR1 and CDR2 are MRHNA and SNTAGT. The DNA for the CDR3 is TGTGCCAGCAGTGAAGCGAGAAATTCACCCCTCCACTTT. Translated: CASSEARNSPLHF.

This chain connects TRBV1 to TRBJ1-2; TRBD1, as called in the table, went unchecked against the DNA. TRBV1 represents a pseudogene. The CDR3 spans 14 residues. CDR3 sequence reads: CTSSPGPGWYGYTF. CDR3 coding DNA: TGCACCAGCAGTCCAGGTCCAGGGTGGTATGGCTACACCTTC.

This clone was detected a few times. The V and J genes are TRBV7-4 and TRBJ2-6; TRBD2 is a possible D gene (5 bases). The V gene's germline CDR1 is SGHVT and CDR2 SQSDAQ. The V gene lost 5 bases and the J gene lost 5 bases, with 22 bases spanning the gap. This CDR3 is built from 18 residues. The CDR3 nucleotides read TGTGCCAGCAGCCTGGGTCCTAGCTCACAAAGTCGGGCCAACGTCCTGACTTTC. It is translated as CASSLGPSSQSRANVLTF.

The CDR3 is CASSQDSKATEAFF. The CDR3 bases are TGCGCCAGCAGCCAAGATAGTAAAGCCACTGAAGCTTTCTTT. The V call is TRBV4-1, the J call TRBJ1-1; unclear D gene. V lost 0 bases and J 4 bases, leaving 9 bases between the germline ends. Germline lookup yields CDR1 MGHRA and CDR2 YSYEKL. CDR3 size: 14 residues.

V is TRBV6-1 and J is TRBJ2-1; perhaps TRBD2 as D (5 bases). The CDR3 consists of 13 residues. Trimming removed 6 bases from V and 3 bases from J, with 9 bases in between. Germline CDR1 reads MNHNS; CDR2 reads SASEGT. The CDR3 coding sequence is TGTGCCAGCAGCAGCCGGGACTACAATGAGCAGTTCTTC. Amino acids: CASSSRDYNEQFF.

The chain uses TRBV15 and TRBJ1-1, with D hard to call. CDR3 length: 15 amino acids. In germline, CDR1 is LNHNV, CDR2 YYDKDF (reference sequence). V lost 6 bases and J 1 base, leaving 15 bases between the germline ends. DNA of the CDR3: TGTGCCACCAGTCTAACTATATCCCGGAACACTGAAGCTTTCTTT. Amino acids: CATSLTISRNTEAFF. Looking up the rest from reference TRBV15 and TRBJ1-1 gives the full variable domain: DAMVIQNPRYQVTQFGKPVTLSCSQTLNHNVMYWYQQKSSQAPKLLFHYYDKDFNNEADTPDNFQSRRPNTSFCFLDIRSPGLGDTAMYLCATSLTISRNTEAFFGQGTRLTVV.

The J gene is TRBJ2-1, the V gene TRBV5-4; 8 positions match TRBD2. After removal of 0 bases from V and 3 bases from J, the junction contained 5 bases not matched to a gene. CDR3 size: 16 residues. The V gene's germline CDR1 is SGHNT and CDR2 YYREEE (reference sequence). This chain's CDR3 is CASSLASGGYYNEQFF. CDR3 sequence (DNA): TGTGCCAGCAGCTTGGCCAGCGGGGGTTACTACAATGAGCAGTTCTTC.

This chain connects TRBV19 to TRBJ2-4, with D perhaps TRBD2 (7 bases). This CDR3 comprises 17 residues. Looked up from germline, CDR1 is LNHDA and CDR2 is SQIVND (reference sequence). V lost 3 bases to trimming and J lost 5 bases, with 20 bases between them. The CDR3 sequence: CASSMRRQAGAENIQYF. In DNA, the CDR3 is TGTGCCAGTAGTATGCGCCGACAGGCGGGAGCGGAAAACATTCAGTACTTC.

This clone appeared a single time. The chain carries TRBV4-3 and TRBJ2-5; D gene uncertain. V was trimmed by 5 bases and J by 5 bases, leaving 12 bases between them. CDR3 size: 13 residues. Germline loops: CDR1 LGHNA, CDR2 YSLEER. The CDR3 DNA sequence: TGCGCCAGCAGCTACGGACGGTGGGAGACCCAGTACTTC. Translation gives CASSYGRWETQYF.

V is TRBV10-3 and J is TRBJ1-4, with a tentative D call TRBD1 (5 bases). Germline assignment: CDR1 ENHRY and CDR2 SYGVKD. The CDR3 spans 19 residues. Trimming took off 3 bases at V and 4 bases at J, with 24 bases between the two ends. The CDR3, as DNA: TGTGCCATCAGTGACCCCGTGGGGGGGACCCCCCAGATTAATGAAAAACTGTTTTTT. Translated, it gives CAISDPVGGTPQINEKLFF.

V usage is TRBV6-5 and J usage is TRBJ1-4; D is perhaps TRBD1 (6 bases). Germline CDR1 reads MNHEY; CDR2 reads SVGAGI. Trimming took 0 bases from V and 8 from J, leaving 13 bases between them. There are 15 residues in the CDR3. The CDR3 loop is CASSYSKRGGEKLFF. Written as DNA, the CDR3 is TGTGCCAGCAGTTACTCGAAAAGGGGGGGAGAAAAACTGTTTTTT.

The chain couples TRBV30 to TRBJ1-2, with D perhaps matching TRBD1 (5 bases). The CDR3 has 13 residues. Trimming cost V 0 bases and J 4 bases, with 9 bases left between them. Germline loops: CDR1 GTSNPN, CDR2 SVGIG (reference sequence). The CDR3, as DNA: TGTGCCTGGAGTGTACCAGGGTCCTATGGCTACACCTTC. This gives the protein CAWSVPGSYGYTF. The whole variable domain, remainder taken from reference TRBV30 and TRBJ1-2, is SQTIHQWPATLVQPVGSPLSLECTVEGTSNPNLYWYRQAAGRGLQLLFYSVGIGQISSEVPQNLSASRPQDRQFILSSKKLLLSDSGFYLCAWSVPGSYGYTFGSGTRLTVV.

The chain carries TRBV6-5 and TRBJ1-2; 8 bases map to TRBD1. CDR3 size: 13 residues. The V gene's germline CDR1 is MNHEY and CDR2 SVGAGI. After removal of 5 bases from V and 7 bases from J, the junction contained 6 bases not matched to a gene. CDR3 loop: CASSQTGERGYTF. The DNA of the CDR3 is TGTGCCAGCAGTCAGACAGGGGAGCGTGGCTACACCTTC.